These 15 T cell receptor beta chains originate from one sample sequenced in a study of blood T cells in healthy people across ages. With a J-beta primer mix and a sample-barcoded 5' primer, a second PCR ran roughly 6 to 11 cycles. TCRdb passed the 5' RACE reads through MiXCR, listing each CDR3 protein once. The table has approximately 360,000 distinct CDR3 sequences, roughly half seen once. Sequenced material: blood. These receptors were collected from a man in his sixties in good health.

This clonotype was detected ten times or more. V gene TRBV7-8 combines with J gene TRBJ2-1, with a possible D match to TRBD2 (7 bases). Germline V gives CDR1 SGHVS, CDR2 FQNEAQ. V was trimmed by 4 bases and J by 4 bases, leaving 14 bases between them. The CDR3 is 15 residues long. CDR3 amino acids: CASSSWEGQYNEQFF. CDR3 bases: TGTGCCAGCAGCTCCTGGGAGGGACAATACAATGAGCAGTTCTTC.

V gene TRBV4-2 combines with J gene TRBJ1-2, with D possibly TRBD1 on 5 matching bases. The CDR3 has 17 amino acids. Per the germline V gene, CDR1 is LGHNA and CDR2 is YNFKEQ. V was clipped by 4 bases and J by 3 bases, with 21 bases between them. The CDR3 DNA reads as TGTGCCAGCAGCCGGGTGCAGGGAAGGCCCATTGACTATGGCTACACCTTC. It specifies CASSRVQGRPIDYGYTF.

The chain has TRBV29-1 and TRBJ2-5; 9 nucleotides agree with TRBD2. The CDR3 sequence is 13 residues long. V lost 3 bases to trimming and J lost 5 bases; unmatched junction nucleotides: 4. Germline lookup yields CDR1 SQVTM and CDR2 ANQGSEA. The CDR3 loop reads CSVDPGLAETQYF. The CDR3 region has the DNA TGCAGCGTTGATCCTGGACTAGCGGAGACCCAGTACTTC.

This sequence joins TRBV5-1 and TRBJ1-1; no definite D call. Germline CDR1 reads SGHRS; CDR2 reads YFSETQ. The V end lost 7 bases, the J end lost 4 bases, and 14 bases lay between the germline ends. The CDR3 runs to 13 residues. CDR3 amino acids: CASLWAAFTEAFF. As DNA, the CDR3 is TGCGCCAGCTTGTGGGCAGCCTTCACTGAAGCTTTCTTT.

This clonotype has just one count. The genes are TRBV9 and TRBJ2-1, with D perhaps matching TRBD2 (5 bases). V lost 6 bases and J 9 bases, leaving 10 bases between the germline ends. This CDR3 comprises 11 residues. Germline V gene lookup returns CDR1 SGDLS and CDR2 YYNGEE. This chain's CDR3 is CASNIEGEQFF. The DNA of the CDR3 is TGTGCCAGCAACATAGAGGGTGAGCAGTTCTTC.

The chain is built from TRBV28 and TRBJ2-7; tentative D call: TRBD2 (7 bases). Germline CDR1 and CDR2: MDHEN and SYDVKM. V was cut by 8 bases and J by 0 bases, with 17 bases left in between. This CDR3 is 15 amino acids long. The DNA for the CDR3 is TGTGCCAGCCTACCCCAGGCGGGGGCCTCCTACGAGCAGTACTTC. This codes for CASLPQAGASYEQYF.

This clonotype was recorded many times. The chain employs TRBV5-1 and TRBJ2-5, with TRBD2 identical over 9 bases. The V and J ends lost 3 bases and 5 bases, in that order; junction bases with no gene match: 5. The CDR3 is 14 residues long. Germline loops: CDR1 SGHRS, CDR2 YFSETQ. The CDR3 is CASSSLAGVETQYF. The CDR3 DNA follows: TGCGCCAGCAGCTCCTTAGCGGGAGTCGAGACCCAGTACTTC.

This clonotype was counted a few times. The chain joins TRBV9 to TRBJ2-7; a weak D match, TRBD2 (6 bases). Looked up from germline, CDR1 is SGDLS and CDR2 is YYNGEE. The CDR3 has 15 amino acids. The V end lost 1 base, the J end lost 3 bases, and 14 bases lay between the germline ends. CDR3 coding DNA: TGTGCCAGCAGCGTAACCGGGACTTCTATCTACGAGCAGTACTTC. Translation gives CASSVTGTSIYEQYF. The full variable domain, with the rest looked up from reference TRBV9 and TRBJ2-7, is DSGVTQTPKHLITATGQRVTLRCSPRSGDLSVYWYQQSLDQGLQFLIQYYNGEERAKGNILERFSAQQFPDLHSELNLSSLELGDSALYFCASSVTGTSIYEQYFGPGTRLTVT.

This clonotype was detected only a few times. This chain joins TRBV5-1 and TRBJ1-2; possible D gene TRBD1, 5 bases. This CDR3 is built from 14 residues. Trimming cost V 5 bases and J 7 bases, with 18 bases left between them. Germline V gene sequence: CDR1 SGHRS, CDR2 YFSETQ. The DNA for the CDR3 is TGCGCCAGCAGTGAACAGGTACCGCGGAGTGGCTACACCTTC. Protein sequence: CASSEQVPRSGYTF. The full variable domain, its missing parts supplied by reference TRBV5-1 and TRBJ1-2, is KAGVTQTPRYLIKTRGQQVTLSCSPISGHRSVSWYQQTPGQGLQFLFEYFSETQRNKGNFPGRFSGRQFSNSRSEMNVSTLELGDSALYLCASSEQVPRSGYTFGSGTRLTVV.

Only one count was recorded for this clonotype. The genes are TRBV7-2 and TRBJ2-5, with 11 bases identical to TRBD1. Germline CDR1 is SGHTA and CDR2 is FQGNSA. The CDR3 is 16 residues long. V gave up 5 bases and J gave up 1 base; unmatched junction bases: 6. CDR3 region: CASSAGQGGGQETQYF. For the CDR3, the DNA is TGTGCCAGCAGCGCGGGACAGGGGGGGGGCCAAGAGACCCAGTACTTC.

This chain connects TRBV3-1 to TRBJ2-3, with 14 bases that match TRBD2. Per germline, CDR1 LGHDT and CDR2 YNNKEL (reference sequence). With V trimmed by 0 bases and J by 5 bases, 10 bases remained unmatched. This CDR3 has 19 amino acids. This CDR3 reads CASSQDTSGLAGAIDTQYF. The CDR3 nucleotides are TGTGCCAGCAGCCAAGACACCTCGGGACTAGCGGGAGCAATAGATACGCAGTATTTT.

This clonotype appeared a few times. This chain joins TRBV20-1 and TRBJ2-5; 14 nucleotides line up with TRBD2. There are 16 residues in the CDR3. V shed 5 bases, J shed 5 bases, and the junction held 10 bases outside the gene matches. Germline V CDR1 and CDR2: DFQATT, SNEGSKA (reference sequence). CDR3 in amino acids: CSAPKGLAGVGETQYF. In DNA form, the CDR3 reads TGCAGTGCTCCTAAGGGACTAGCGGGAGTTGGGGAGACCCAGTACTTC.

The CDR3 nucleotides read TGTGCCAGCAGCCAAGAAGGCAGGACAGGGTTCTATGGCTACACCTTC. It codes for CASSQEGRTGFYGYTF. The chain is built from TRBV3-1 and TRBJ1-2, with TRBD1 identical over 8 bases. The length of the CDR3 is 16 residues. V shed 0 bases and J 4 bases; nucleotides not matched to a gene: 7. In germline, CDR1 is LGHDT, CDR2 YNNKEL (reference sequence).

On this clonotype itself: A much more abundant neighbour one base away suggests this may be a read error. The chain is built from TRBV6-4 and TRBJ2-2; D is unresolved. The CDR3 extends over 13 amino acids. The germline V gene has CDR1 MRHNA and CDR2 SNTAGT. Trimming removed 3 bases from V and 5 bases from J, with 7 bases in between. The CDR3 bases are TGTGCCAGCAGTGAATCCGCTACCGGGGAGCTGTTTTTT. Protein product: CASSESATGELFF.

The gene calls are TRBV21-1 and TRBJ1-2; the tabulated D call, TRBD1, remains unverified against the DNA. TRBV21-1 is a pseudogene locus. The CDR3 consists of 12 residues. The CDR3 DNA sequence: TGTGCCAGCAGGGGGAGGGGCGCGGGCTACACCTTC. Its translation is CASRGRGAGYTF.